This T cell receptor beta chain was documented in a study of blood T cell repertoires in COVID-19. Study-level information: Specimens from acute and convalescent COVID-19 originated in the United States, Italy and Spain. T cells, B-cell-depleted T cells, or PBMCs supplied cDNA or gDNA.

Original handling: Scientists estimated how many nucleated cells there were by amplifying reference gene primers. The data were produced by immunoSEQ multiplex PCR, yet TCRdb's version contains in-frame clones alone and is incomplete. V and J calls and clone size follow that table, whereas D and trimming were derived from the DNA. Of over 120,000 clones in the sample, over 70% were seen once. Germline CDR1 is KGHSH and CDR2 is LQKENI. Losses at the gene ends were 3 bases for V and 8 bases for J; bases not matched to a gene: 6. The CDR3 consists of 16 residues. The chain has TRBV18 and TRBJ2-1; 14 nucleotides match TRBD2. This TCR derives from a woman aged 60-75 years with acute or convalescent COVID-19. Specimen: peripheral blood. The CDR3: CASSPQGLAGEYEQFF. CDR3 sequence (DNA): TGTGCCAGCTCACCCCAGGGACTAGCGGGAGAGTATGAGCAGTTCTTC.